This is a list of T cell receptor beta chains from one sample in a study of T cells of healthy individuals. TCRdb re-called the 5' RACE reads through MiXCR, storing one row per CDR3 protein. Among some 69,000 distinct CDR3 sequences listed, around 16% were seen once. The receptors stem from a human donor in good health. The CDR3 runs from the conserved cysteine through the conserved F or W. A D gene is named only where the DNA matches it firmly. For some rows the clone size is stated as once, few or many, or as a class when expanded; others skip it.

j_call,v_call,clone_size,d_call,cdr3_nt,cdr3_aa
TRBJ1-2,TRBV15,NA,NA,TGTGCCACCAGCAGACCCTCAAGTCGCCACCTTAACTATGGCTACACCTTC,CATSRPSSRHLNYGYTF
TRBJ2-2,TRBV5-6,many,NA,TGTGCCAGCAGCTTGCGGGTCCGTAAGCACACCGGGGAGCTGTTTTTT,CASSLRVRKHTGELFF
TRBJ2-7,TRBV12-2,NA,NA,TGTGCAAGTCGCCCGCGACAGGGAATGAGGGAGCAGTACTTC,CASRPRQGMREQYF
TRBJ2-1,TRBV5-1,NA,TRBD1,TGCGCCAGCAGCTTGGGGGACAGGGACGATGAGCAGTTCTTC,CASSLGDRDDEQFF
TRBJ2-3,TRBV6-6,many,NA,TGTGCCAGCAGTTACTCGACCAGGGTCACAGATACGCAGTATTTT,CASSYSTRVTDTQYF
TRBJ1-1,TRBV4-1,many,NA,TGCGCCAGCAGCCAAGTTGCGAACACTGAAGCTTTCTTT,CASSQVANTEAFF
TRBJ2-7,TRBV29-1,many,NA,TGCAGCGTTGGGAGGGAACAGGGCACCGAGCAGTACTTC,CSVGREQGTEQYF
TRBJ1-3,TRBV7-2,few,NA,TGTGCCAGCAGCTTAGGGGGGCCCCCGAACACCATATATTTT,CASSLGGPPNTIYF
TRBJ1-5,TRBV19,few,NA,TGTGCCAGTAGTATTAAAAAAGGGTATCAGCCCCAGCATTTT,CASSIKKGYQPQHF
TRBJ1-1,TRBV13,many,NA,TGTGCCAGCAGCTTGGGGGGGCACCGGGCCACTGAAGCTTTCTTT,CASSLGGHRATEAFF
TRBJ1-6,TRBV20-1,many,NA,TGCAGTGCTAGACCCGAGCCGCTTTCACCCCTCCACTTT,CSARPEPLSPLHF
TRBJ1-5,TRBV4-1,NA,TRBD1,TGCGCCAGCAGCCACGGGACAGGGTCCTCGGGGGGTCAGCCCCAGCATTTT,CASSHGTGSSGGQPQHF
TRBJ2-6,TRBV18,many,NA,TGTGCCAGCTCACCACTTGGGGCCAACGTCCTGACTTTC,CASSPLGANVLTF
TRBJ2-1,TRBV10-2,NA,TRBD2,TGCGCCAGTTCCGGGACTAGCGCTTACAATGAGCAGTTCTTC,CASSGTSAYNEQFF
TRBJ2-3,TRBV13,many,NA,TGTGCCAGCAGAGGGGGACTCACAGATACGCAGTATTTT,CASRGGLTDTQYF
TRBJ1-1,TRBV27,many,NA,TGTGCCAGCAGTTTGGCGGGGTCGGACACTGAAGCTTTCTTT,CASSLAGSDTEAFF
TRBJ1-1,TRBV7-3,many,NA,TGTGCCAGCAGCTTGGAGGGATTGAACACTGAAGCTTTCTTT,CASSLEGLNTEAFF
TRBJ2-5,TRBV9,NA,NA,TGTGCCAGCAGCGGGGGAGAGTTGGAGACCCAGTACTTC,CASSGGELETQYF
TRBJ2-5,TRBV5-6,NA,NA,TGTGCCAGCAGCTTCTGGGAGAGGGAGACCCAGTACTTC,CASSFWERETQYF
TRBJ1-5,TRBV15,NA,NA,TGTGCCACCAGCAGCTTCAGGGGTCAGCCCCAGCATTTT,CATSSFRGQPQHF
TRBJ1-2,TRBV6-6,many,TRBD1,TGTGCCAGCAGTTACCCGAGACAGGGCCTCGACTATGGCTACACCTTC,CASSYPRQGLDYGYTF
TRBJ2-7,TRBV7-2,NA,NA,TGTGCCAGCAGCTTAGTTGGTGCCGAGACCTACGAGCAGTACTTC,CASSLVGAETYEQYF
TRBJ2-3,TRBV11-3,NA,NA,TGTGCCAGCAGCGACCGGGAGCCAAATACGCAGTATTTT,CASSDREPNTQYF
TRBJ2-1,TRBV7-9,many,TRBD2,TGTGCCAGCAGCTCCGGGACTACCCTCGATGAGCAGTTCTTC,CASSSGTTLDEQFF
TRBJ1-5,TRBV11-2,NA,TRBD1,TGTGCCAGCAGCCAGGGGGGGGGTGGTAGCAATCAGCCCCAGCATTTT,CASSQGGGGSNQPQHF